These T cell receptor beta chains were read from a single sample in a study of blood T cell repertoires in COVID-19. The method was immunoSEQ multiplex PCR; TCRdb's version includes in-frame clones alone and lacks a portion of them. The sample gives 180,000 or so clones, 70% to 90% of which show up once; 0.99% is in the top ten. Sequencing used peripheral blood. Receptors were obtained from a man aged 18-30 years with acute or convalescent COVID-19. CDR3s include the opening cysteine and the closing phenylalanine or tryptophan. The order of the fields is V gene, D gene, J gene, CDR3 protein, CDR3 DNA. A D gene is named only where the DNA matches it firmly.

V: TRBV20-1
D: -
J: TRBJ1-2
CDR3: CSASEKPNNYGYTF
DNA: TGCAGTGCTAGTGAAAAGCCCAATAACTATGGCTACACCTTC

V: TRBV4-1
D: TRBD2
J: TRBJ2-1
CDR3: CASSQVRAGVYNEQFF
DNA: TGCGCCAGCAGCCAAGTCCGAGCGGGGGTCTACAATGAGCAGTTCTTC

V: TRBV20-1
D: -
J: TRBJ1-4
CDR3: CSAGVGEKLFF
DNA: TGCAGTGCAGGGGTCGGGGAAAAACTGTTTTTT

V: TRBV7-9
D: TRBD2
J: TRBJ2-3
CDR3: CASSPQTSGASTDTQYF
DNA: TGTGCCAGCAGCCCGCAGACTAGCGGGGCTAGCACAGATACGCAGTATTTT

V: TRBV30
D: -
J: TRBJ1-2
CDR3: CAWSLETGNYGYTF
DNA: TGTGCCTGGAGTCTCGAGACTGGAAACTATGGCTACACCTTC

V: TRBV30
D: TRBD1
J: TRBJ1-2
CDR3: CAWSDPDRAVYGYTF
DNA: TGTGCCTGGAGTGACCCGGACAGGGCCGTTTATGGCTACACCTTC

V: TRBV5-1
D: -
J: TRBJ2-3
CDR3: CASSQSTGTTDTQYF
DNA: TGCGCCAGCAGCCAGTCCACAGGGACCACAGATACGCAGTATTTT

V: TRBV6-6
D: -
J: TRBJ1-1
CDR3: CASRRPPGEAEAFF
DNA: TGTGCCAGCAGAAGACCTCCCGGGGAAGCTGAAGCTTTCTTT

V: TRBV19
D: -
J: TRBJ1-1
CDR3: CASRGRLNTEAFF
DNA: TGTGCCAGTAGGGGCAGGTTGAACACTGAAGCTTTCTTT

V: TRBV30
D: -
J: TRBJ1-6
CDR3: CATSGGRGNSPLHF
DNA: TGTGCCACCAGCGGGGGCAGGGGTAATTCACCCCTCCACTTT

V: TRBV7-8
D: -
J: TRBJ2-1
CDR3: CASSLAGLEQFF
DNA: TGTGCCAGCAGCTTAGCTGGCCTGGAGCAGTTCTTC

V: TRBV5-1
D: -
J: TRBJ2-5
CDR3: CASSPDSWETQYF
DNA: TGCGCCAGCAGCCCGGACAGTTGGGAGACCCAGTACTTC

V: TRBV2
D: TRBD1
J: TRBJ1-3
CDR3: CASSELPSTGGSGNTIYF
DNA: TGTGCCAGCAGTGAATTGCCATCGACAGGGGGCTCTGGAAACACCATATATTTT

V: TRBV10-3
D: TRBD1
J: TRBJ1-2
CDR3: CAIRDGTGKARTGPNYGYTF
DNA: TGTGCCATCAGGGATGGGACAGGGAAAGCCCGGACCGGACCTAACTATGGCTACACCTTC

V: TRBV4-2
D: TRBD2
J: TRBJ2-2
CDR3: CASSQEASGGTGELFF
DNA: TGTGCCAGCAGCCAAGAGGCAAGCGGGGGCACCGGGGAGCTGTTTTTT

V: TRBV10-2
D: -
J: TRBJ2-4
CDR3: CASRPPGGRNTLAKNIQYF
DNA: TGCGCCAGCCGCCCGCCAGGGGGGCGAAATACTTTAGCCAAAAACATTCAGTACTTC